These 12 T cell receptor beta chains share one sample of origin, sequenced in a study of regulatory T cells in long-lasting Graves disease. As to time point: newly diagnosed GD, antithyroid drugs for less than 3 months. Isolated PBMC RNA provided the starting material for the TCR library. CDR3 regions were amplified by Arm-PCR using iRepertoire HTBI primers to build TCR beta libraries. Each CDR3 protein gets one entry after TCRdb re-called the multiplex PCR reads with MiXCR. Of around 420,000 distinct CDR3 sequences listed, roughly a sixth were seen once; the top ten hold 20% to 25%. This specimen was peripheral blood mononuclear cells (PBMCs), taken at new diagnosis, from a patient treated with antithyroid drugs. Source of these receptors: a female donor with Graves disease.

This clonotype was observed a handful of times. Just one base apart from a much larger clone, this may be a read error. The conserved phenylalanine or tryptophan is not found at the CDR3 terminus, so this likely reflects a read error. The chain uses TRBV7-2 and TRBJ2-3; 8 bases fit TRBD2. With 3 bases clipped from V and 10 bases from J, the junction kept 6 bases outside the gene matches. Per germline, CDR1 SGHTA and CDR2 FQGNSA. This CDR3 region has 13 residues. The chain's CDR3 is CASSFGREVAQYL. In nucleotides, the CDR3 is TGTGCCAGCAGCTTTGGGCGGGAGGTTGCGCAGTATCTT.

In regard to this clonotype: Mismatch with germline at one junction end may stem from a read error. The CDR3 sequence: CASSQKRTGIFLNNEAFF. The CDR3, as DNA: TGCGCCAGCAGCCAGAAAAGAACAGGGATTTTTTTGAACAATGAAGCTTTCTTT. V usage is TRBV4-1 and J usage is TRBJ1-1, with D possibly TRBD1 on 6 matching bases. Germline values: CDR1 MGHRA, CDR2 YSYEKL. This CDR3 has 18 residues.

This clonotype appeared many times. The J gene is TRBJ2-5, the V gene TRBV12-3 or TRBV12-4, with D possibly TRBD2 on 6 matching bases. The CDR3 has 14 residues. V gave up 5 bases and J gave up 5 bases, with 15 bases separating them. Here the CDR3 DNA reads TGTGCCAGCAGTCCCTCCCGTGGGAGGGAGACCCAGTACTTC. Its protein is CASSPSRGRETQYF.

This clonotype was found many times. The chain combines TRBV5-1 with TRBJ2-3; 10 positions agree with TRBD1. The CDR3 extends over 16 amino acids. CDR1 and CDR2 (germline): SGHRS, YFSETQ. V was pared by 3 bases and J by 6 bases, with 10 bases of the junction left unmatched. The CDR3 region is CASSSQGDRGSDTQYF. The CDR3 DNA follows: TGCGCCAGCAGCTCCCAAGGGGACAGGGGTTCTGATACGCAGTATTTT.

The chain employs TRBV12-3 or TRBV12-4 and TRBJ2-5, with D perhaps being TRBD1 or TRBD2 (7 bases each). The CDR3 is made up of 14 amino acids. The V gene lost 6 bases and the J gene lost 4 bases, with 15 bases spanning the gap. The CDR3 coding sequence is TGTGCCAGCAGCCCGACAGGGAGGGTAGAGACCCAGTACTTC. Residues: CASSPTGRVETQYF.

This clonotype was recorded at least ten times. The gene calls are TRBV4-2 and TRBJ1-4; 7 positions match TRBD1. The germline gives CDR1 LGHNA, CDR2 YNFKEQ. The CDR3 length is 16 residues. Trimming at V came to 1 base and at J to 7 bases, leaving 9 bases not matched to a gene. DNA of the CDR3: TGTGCCAGCAGCCAAGTTGCCGGGACAGACACTGAAAAACTGTTTTTT. Translation gives CASSQVAGTDTEKLFF.

Turning to this clonotype: A single base separates this from a much larger clone, so it may be a read error. The rearrangement links TRBV13 to TRBJ2-1; no firm D call. This CDR3 has 13 amino acids. Germline V gives CDR1 PRHDT, CDR2 FYEKMQ (reference sequence). The CDR3 DNA reads TGTGCCAGCCGCGCTTCGATCTACAATGGGCAGTTCTTC. Encoded protein: CASRASIYNGQFF.

This clonotype was counted only a few times. This may be a read error, as it is one base from a much larger clone. This rearrangement joins TRBV3-1 to TRBJ1-2; 10 bases agree with TRBD1. The germline CDR1 and CDR2 sequences are LGHDT and YNNKEL (reference sequence). Unmatched junction bases numbered 8, after V lost 4 bases and J lost 9 bases. CDR3 length: 14 amino acids. CDR3 bases: TGTGCCAGCAGCCCCCGGGACAGGGGCAACCGCTACACCTTC. It specifies CASSPRDRGNRYTF.

The V call is TRBV6-2 or TRBV6-3, the J call TRBJ1-3; 7 positions agree with TRBD1. Germline CDR1 reads MNHEY; CDR2 reads SVGEGT. With V trimmed by 1 base and J by 2 bases, 5 bases remained unmatched. This CDR3 contains 16 residues. The CDR3 DNA is TGTGCCAGCAGTTACTTCACAGGGGCGGCTGGAAACACCATATATTTT. It codes for CASSYFTGAAGNTIYF.

This clonotype was seen at least ten times. This chain connects TRBV12-5 to TRBJ1-1, with a possible D match to TRBD1 (6 bases). This CDR3 comprises 15 residues. In germline, CDR1 is LGHNT, CDR2 FRNRAP. V was trimmed by 0 bases and J by 4 bases, leaving 12 bases between them. CDR3 sequence: CASGLVLTGTTEAFF. The DNA for the CDR3 is TGTGCTAGTGGTTTGGTACTCACAGGGACCACTGAAGCTTTCTTT.

Ten or more counts support this clonotype. The chain uses TRBV4-1 and TRBJ1-5; D is undetermined. The CDR3 extends over 12 amino acids. V lost 1 base and J 8 bases, leaving 6 bases between the germline ends. CDR1 is MGHRA, CDR2 YSYEKL, per germline. CDR3 nucleotide sequence: TGCGCCAGCAGCCAAGGCACGGAGCCCCAGCATTTT. This encodes CASSQGTEPQHF.

The CDR3 region is CASSERDSRQETQFF. The CDR3 DNA is TGTGCCAGCAGTGAAAGGGACAGCCGCCAAGAGACCCAGTTCTTC. The chain couples TRBV2 to TRBJ2-5; 7 nucleotides line up with TRBD1. The DNA end lines up better with TRBJ2-1; the J call may be wrong. In germline, CDR1 is SNHLY, CDR2 FYNNEI. The CDR3 sequence is 15 residues long.